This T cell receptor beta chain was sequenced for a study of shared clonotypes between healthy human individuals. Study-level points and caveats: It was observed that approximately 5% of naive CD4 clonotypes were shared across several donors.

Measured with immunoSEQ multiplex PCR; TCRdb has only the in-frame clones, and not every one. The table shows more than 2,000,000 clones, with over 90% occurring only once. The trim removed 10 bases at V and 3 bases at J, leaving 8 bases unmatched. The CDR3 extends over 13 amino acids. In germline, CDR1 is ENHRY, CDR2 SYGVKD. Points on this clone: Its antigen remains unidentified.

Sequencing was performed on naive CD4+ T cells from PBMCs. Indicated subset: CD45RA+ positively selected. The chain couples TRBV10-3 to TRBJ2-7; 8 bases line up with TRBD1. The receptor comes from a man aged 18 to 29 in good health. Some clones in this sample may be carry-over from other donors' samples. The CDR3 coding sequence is TGTGCCAACGTGACAGGGGCCCACTACGAGCAGTACTTC. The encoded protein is CANVTGAHYEQYF.